The present entry profiles one TCR beta chain with its context. What it binds is unknown. Expressed TCRB transcripts were sequenced because the entire RNA isolate underwent reverse transcription. The read count averaged around 3.6 million across naive, central memory and regulatory T cell samples. The table came from immunoSEQ multiplex PCR; TCRdb's copy has only in-frame clones and leaves some out. The table has about 360,000 clones, roughly 12% seen once. The CDR3 consists of 13 residues. Germline lookup yields CDR1 MRHNA and CDR2 SNTAGT. The V and J ends lost 3 bases and 5 bases respectively, with 8 bases between them. The source of the sample is a study of beta chain features in type 1 diabetes. The study's findings and limits: All four CD4+ subsets from Type 1 diabetes patients carried moderately but significantly shorter TCRB CDR3s.

The chain joins TRBV6-4 to TRBJ1-5; no firm D call. The receptor was derived from a man younger than 35 in good health. Sequenced: naive CD4+ T cells from blood. Here the CDR3 DNA reads TGTGCCAGCAGTGAATATGAGGATCAGCCCCAGCATTTT. It encodes CASSEYEDQPQHF.